This paragraph covers one T cell receptor (beta chain) sequence. This sample is part of a study of shared clonotypes between healthy human individuals. Germline V gene lookup returns CDR1 MNHNS and CDR2 SASEGT. V lost 4 bases and J lost 6, with 9 bases in between. The CDR3 is 13 amino acids. Libraries were prepared by immunoSEQ multiplex PCR; TCRdb keeps only in-frame clonotypes and omits some of them. The repertoire includes about 2.3 million clones, about nine tenths of them detected once, and approximately 0.41% sits in the top ten. The source is a man in his late teens or twenties in good health. Some clones in this sample may be carry-over from other donors' samples. This chain uses TRBV6-1 with TRBJ2-2; perhaps TRBD1 as D (6 bases). The material sequenced was naive CD4+ T cells from PBMCs. The subset: CD45RA+ positively selected. The CDR3: CASSADRSGELFF. The CDR3 nucleotides are TGTGCCAGCAGTGCGGACAGATCCGGGGAGCTGTTTTTT.